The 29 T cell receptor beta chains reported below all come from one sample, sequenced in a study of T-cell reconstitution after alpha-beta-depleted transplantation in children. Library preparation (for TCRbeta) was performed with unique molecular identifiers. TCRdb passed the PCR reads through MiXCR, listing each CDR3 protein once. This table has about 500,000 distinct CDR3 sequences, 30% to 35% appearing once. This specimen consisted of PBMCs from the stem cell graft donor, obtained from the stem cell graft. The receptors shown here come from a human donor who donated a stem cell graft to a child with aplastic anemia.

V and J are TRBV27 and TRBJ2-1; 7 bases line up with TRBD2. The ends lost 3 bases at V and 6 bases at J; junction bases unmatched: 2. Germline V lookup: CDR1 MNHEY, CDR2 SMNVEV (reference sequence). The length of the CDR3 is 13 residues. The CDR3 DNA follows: TGTGCCAGCAGTTTTTCTAGCGGCAATGAGCAGTTCTTC. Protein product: CASSFSSGNEQFF.

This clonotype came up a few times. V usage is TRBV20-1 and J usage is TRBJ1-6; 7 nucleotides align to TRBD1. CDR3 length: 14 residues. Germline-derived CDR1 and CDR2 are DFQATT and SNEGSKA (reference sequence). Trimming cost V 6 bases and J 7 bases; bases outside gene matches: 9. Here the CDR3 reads CSAKTGTENSPLHF. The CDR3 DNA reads TGCAGTGCCAAGACCGGGACAGAGAATTCACCCCTCCACTTT.

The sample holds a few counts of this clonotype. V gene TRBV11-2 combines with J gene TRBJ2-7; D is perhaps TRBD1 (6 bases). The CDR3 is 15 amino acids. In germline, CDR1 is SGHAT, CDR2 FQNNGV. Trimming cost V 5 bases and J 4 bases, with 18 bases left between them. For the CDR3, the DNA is TGTGCCAGCAGCCCGACAGGTACTCGTGGATACGAGCAGTACGTC. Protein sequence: CASSPTGTRGYEQYV.

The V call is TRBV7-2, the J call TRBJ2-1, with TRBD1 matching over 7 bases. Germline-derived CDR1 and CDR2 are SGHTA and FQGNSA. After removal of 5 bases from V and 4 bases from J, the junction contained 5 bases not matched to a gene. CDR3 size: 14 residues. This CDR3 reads CASSVTTGYNEQFF. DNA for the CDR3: TGTGCCAGCAGCGTTACGACAGGGTACAATGAGCAGTTCTTC.

The CDR3 reads CAWGDTDYEQYV. In DNA, the CDR3 is TGTGCCTGGGGAGACACCGACTACGAGCAGTACGTC. The chain uses TRBV30 and TRBJ2-7; D remains unclear. CDR3 length equals 12 residues. Trimming stripped 5 bases from V and 3 bases from J, with 11 bases between. Looked up from germline, CDR1 is GTSNPN and CDR2 is SVGIG (reference sequence).

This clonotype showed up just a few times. The CDR3 region is CASSATLWTGLASGYTF. As DNA, the CDR3 is TGTGCCAGCAGTGCCACTTTGTGGACAGGGCTTGCTAGCGGCTACACCTTC. The chain uses TRBV12-3 or TRBV12-4 and TRBJ1-2; 8 bases are shared with TRBD1. After removal of 5 bases from V and 8 bases from J, the junction contained 19 bases not matched to a gene. The CDR3 sequence is 17 residues long.

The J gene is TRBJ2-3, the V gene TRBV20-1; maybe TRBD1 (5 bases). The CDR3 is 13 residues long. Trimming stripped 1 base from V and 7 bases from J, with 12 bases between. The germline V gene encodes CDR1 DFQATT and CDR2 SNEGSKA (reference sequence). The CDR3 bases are TGCAGTGCTAGAGTCCCAGGGCGGAATACGCAGTATTTT. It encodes CSARVPGRNTQYF.

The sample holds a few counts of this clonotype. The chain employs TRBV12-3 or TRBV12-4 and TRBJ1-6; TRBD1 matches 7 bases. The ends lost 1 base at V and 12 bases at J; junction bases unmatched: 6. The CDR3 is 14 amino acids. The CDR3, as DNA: TGTGCCAGCAGTTTAGGACAGGGATATCGACCCCTCCACTTT. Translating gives CASSLGQGYRPLHF.

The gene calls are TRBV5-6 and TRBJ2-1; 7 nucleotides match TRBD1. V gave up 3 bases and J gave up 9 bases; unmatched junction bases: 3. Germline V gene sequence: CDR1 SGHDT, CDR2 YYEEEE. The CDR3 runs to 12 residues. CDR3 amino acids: CASSWGTAEQFF. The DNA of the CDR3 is TGTGCCAGCAGCTGGGGGACAGCTGAGCAGTTCTTC.

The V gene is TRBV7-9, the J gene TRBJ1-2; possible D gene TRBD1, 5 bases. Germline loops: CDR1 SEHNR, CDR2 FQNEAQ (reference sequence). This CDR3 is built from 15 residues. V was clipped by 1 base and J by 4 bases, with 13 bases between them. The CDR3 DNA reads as TGTGCCAGCAGCTTAGTGAAGGGGCGGATCTATGGCTACACCTTC. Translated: CASSLVKGRIYGYTF. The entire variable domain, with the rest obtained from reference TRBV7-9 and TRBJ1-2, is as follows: DTGVSQNPRHKITKRGQNVTFRCDPISEHNRLYWYRQTLGQGPEFLTYFQNEAQLEKSRLLSDRFSAERPKGSFSTLEIQRTEQGDSAMYLCASSLVKGRIYGYTFGSGTRLTVV.

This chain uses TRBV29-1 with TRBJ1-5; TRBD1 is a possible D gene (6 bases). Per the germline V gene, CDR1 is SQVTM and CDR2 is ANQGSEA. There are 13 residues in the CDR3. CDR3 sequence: CSVGRGSNQPQHF. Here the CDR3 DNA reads TGCAGTGTCGGCAGGGGCAGCAATCAGCCCCAGCATTTT.

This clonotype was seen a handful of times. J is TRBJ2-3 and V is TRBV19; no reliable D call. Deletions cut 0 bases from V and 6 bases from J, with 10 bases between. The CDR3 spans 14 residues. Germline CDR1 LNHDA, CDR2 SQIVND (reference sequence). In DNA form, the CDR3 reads TGTGCCAGTAGTATAGATCAACCGTCGGATACGCAGTATTTT. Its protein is CASSIDQPSDTQYF.

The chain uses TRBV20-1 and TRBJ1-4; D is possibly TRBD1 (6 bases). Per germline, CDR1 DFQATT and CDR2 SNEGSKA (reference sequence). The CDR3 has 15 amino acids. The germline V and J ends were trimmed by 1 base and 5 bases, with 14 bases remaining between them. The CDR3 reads CSARGVRGTNEKLFF. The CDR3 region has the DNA TGCAGTGCTAGAGGTGTCAGGGGAACGAATGAAAAACTGTTTTTT.

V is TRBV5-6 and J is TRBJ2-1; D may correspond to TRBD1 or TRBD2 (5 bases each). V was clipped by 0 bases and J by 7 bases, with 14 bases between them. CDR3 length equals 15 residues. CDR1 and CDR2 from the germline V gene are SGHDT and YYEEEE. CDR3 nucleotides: TGTGCCAGCAGCTTGGGCTCGGCGAGGGGTAATGAGCAGTTCTTC. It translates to CASSLGSARGNEQFF.

CDR3 protein: CASSEATEETQYF. The DNA of the CDR3 is TGTGCCAGCAGTGAAGCGACAGAAGAGACCCAGTACTTC. The chain employs TRBV6-1 and TRBJ2-5, with D possibly being TRBD1 (5 bases). Trimming shortened V by 0 bases and J by 3 bases, and 5 bases separated the two germline ends. This CDR3 contains 13 residues. Germline CDR1 and CDR2: MNHNS and SASEGT.

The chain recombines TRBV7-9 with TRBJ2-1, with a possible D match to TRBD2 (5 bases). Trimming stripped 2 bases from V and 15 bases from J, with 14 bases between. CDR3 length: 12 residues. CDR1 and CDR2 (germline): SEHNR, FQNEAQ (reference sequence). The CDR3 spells CASSLIGEKGFF. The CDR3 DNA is TGTGCCAGCAGCTTAATCGGGGAAAAGGGGTTCTTC. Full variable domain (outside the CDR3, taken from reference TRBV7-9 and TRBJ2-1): DTGVSQNPRHKITKRGQNVTFRCDPISEHNRLYWYRQTLGQGPEFLTYFQNEAQLEKSRLLSDRFSAERPKGSFSTLEIQRTEQGDSAMYLCASSLIGEKGFFGPGTRLTVL.

The CDR3 DNA reads as TGCAGTGCAAACACAGGACGTCTAAATGAAAAACTGTTTTTT. This gives the protein CSANTGRLNEKLFF. The V gene is TRBV20-1, the J gene TRBJ1-4, with D perhaps TRBD1 (5 bases). The length of the CDR3 is 14 residues. Germline CDR1 is DFQATT and CDR2 is SNEGSKA (reference sequence). Trimming stripped 6 bases from V and 5 bases from J, with 16 bases between.

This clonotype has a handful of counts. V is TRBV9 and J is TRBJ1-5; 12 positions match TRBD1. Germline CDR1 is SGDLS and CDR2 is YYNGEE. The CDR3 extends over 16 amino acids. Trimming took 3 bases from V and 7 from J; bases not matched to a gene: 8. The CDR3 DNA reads TGTGCCAGCAGCGCCGGGACAGGGGGCTCCGGGCAGCCCCAGCATTTT. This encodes CASSAGTGGSGQPQHF.

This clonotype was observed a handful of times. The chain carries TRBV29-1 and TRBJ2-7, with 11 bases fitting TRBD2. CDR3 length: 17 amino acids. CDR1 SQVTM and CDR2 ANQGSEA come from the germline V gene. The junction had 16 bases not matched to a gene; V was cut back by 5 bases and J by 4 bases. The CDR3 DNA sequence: TGCAGCGTTCAAATGGGGCTAGCGGGAGGAAAACTATACGAGCAGTACTTC. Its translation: CSVQMGLAGGKLYEQYF.

The CDR3 DNA reads as TGTGCCTGGAAAGTGACGGGACAGGGCACGTACGAGCAGTACTTC. It yields the protein CAWKVTGQGTYEQYF. V and J are TRBV30 and TRBJ2-7; 9 nucleotides match TRBD1. The CDR3 runs 15 residues. Germline lookup yields CDR1 GTSNPN and CDR2 SVGIG (reference sequence). With V trimmed by 4 bases and J by 4 bases, 11 bases remained unmatched.

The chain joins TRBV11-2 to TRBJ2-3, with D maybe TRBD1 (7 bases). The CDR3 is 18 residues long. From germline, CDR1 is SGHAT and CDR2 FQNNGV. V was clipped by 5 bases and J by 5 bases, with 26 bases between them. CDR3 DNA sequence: TGTGCCAGCAGCCATCCCCGGGCCCCGACAGGGAGGCGAGATACGCAGTATTTT. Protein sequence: CASSHPRAPTGRRDTQYF.

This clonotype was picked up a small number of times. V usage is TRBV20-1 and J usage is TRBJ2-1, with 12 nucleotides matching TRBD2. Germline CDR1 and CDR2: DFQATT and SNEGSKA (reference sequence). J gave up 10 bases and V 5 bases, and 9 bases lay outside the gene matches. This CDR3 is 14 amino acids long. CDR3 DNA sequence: TGCAGTGCTGCCCCGACTAGCGGGAGAGGCGAGCAGTTCTTC. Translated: CSAAPTSGRGEQFF.

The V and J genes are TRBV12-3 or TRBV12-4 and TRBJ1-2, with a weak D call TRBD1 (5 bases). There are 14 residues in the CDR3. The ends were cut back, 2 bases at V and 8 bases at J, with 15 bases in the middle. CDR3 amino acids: CASSLPTERGGYTF. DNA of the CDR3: TGTGCCAGCAGTTTACCGACAGAACGGGGGGGCTACACCTTC.

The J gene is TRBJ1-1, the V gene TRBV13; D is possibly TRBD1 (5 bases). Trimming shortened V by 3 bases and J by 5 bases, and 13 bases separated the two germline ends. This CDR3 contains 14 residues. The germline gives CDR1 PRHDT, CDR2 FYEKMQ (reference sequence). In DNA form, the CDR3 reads TGTGCCAGCAGCTTGGGAGGGGATGGGACTGAAGCTTTCTTT. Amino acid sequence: CASSLGGDGTEAFF.

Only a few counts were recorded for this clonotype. CDR3 protein: CASIANRDRVNTGELFF. The CDR3 nucleotides are TGTGCCAGCATCGCAAACCGGGACAGGGTCAACACCGGGGAGCTGTTTTTT. The rearrangement joins TRBV6-1 to TRBJ2-2; 9 bases map to TRBD1. The CDR3 totals 17 residues. Looked up from germline, CDR1 is MNHNS and CDR2 is SASEGT. The junction had 11 bases not matched to a gene; V was cut back by 7 bases and J by 2 bases.

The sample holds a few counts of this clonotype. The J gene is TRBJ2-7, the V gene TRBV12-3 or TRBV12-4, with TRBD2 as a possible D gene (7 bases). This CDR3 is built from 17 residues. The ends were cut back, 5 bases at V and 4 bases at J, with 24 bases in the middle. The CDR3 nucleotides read TGTGCCAGCAGTGGGGGTTGGGGGGGGCCGCGGGGATACGAGCAGTACTTC. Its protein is CASSGGWGGPRGYEQYF.

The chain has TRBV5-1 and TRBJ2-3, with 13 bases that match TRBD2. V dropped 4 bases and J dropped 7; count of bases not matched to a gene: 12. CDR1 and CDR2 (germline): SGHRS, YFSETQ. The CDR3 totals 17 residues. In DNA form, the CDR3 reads TGCGCCAGCAGCCCGTCAAGTACTAGCGGGAGGGCAAATACGCAGTATTTT. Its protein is CASSPSSTSGRANTQYF.

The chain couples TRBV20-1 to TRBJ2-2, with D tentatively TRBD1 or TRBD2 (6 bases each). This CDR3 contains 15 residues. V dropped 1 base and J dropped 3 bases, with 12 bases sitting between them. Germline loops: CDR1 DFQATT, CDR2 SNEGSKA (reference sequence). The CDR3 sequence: CSARAWGAYTGELFF. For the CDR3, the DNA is TGCAGTGCTAGAGCTTGGGGGGCGTACACCGGGGAGCTGTTTTTT.

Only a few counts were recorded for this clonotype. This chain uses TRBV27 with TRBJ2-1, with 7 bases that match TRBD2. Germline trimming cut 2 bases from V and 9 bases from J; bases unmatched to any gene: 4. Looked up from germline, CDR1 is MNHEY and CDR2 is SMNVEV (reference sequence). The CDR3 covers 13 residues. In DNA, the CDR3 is TGTGCCAGCAGTTTAACTCCGGGGGGTGAGCAGTTCTTC. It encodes CASSLTPGGEQFF.